The sequence of this TCR beta chain was determined in a study of cytomegalovirus exposure and HLA in healthy donors. Study overall: The same platform was used for the 100 to 150 validation repertoires and the 650 to 800 first-cohort repertoires, a later analysis reported.

Study-wide results and limits: It was reportedly the case that the classifier diagnosed cytomegalovirus status with high specificity and sensitivity.

In the case of this clone: No antigen is known for it.

Libraries were prepared by immunoSEQ multiplex PCR; TCRdb keeps only in-frame clonotypes and omits some of them. The data show some 98,000 clones, more than 85% seen once. The CDR3 spans 13 residues. Looked up from germline, CDR1 is MDHEN and CDR2 is SYDVKM. V was clipped by 5 bases and J by 12 bases, with 19 bases between them. This clonotype originated in a man younger than 35 in good health and CMV-seropositive. The V gene is TRBV28, the J gene TRBJ1-1, with D perhaps matching TRBD1 (5 bases). Sequenced: PBMCs. In DNA, the CDR3 is TGTGCCAGCAGTCTTACTCTCTGGAGGGGTACTTTCTTT. Protein sequence: CASSLTLWRGTFF.